Listed below are T cell receptor beta chains from one sample, sequenced in a study of cytomegalovirus exposure and HLA in healthy donors. Clones were sequenced by immunoSEQ multiplex PCR, and TCRdb holds only the in-frame ones, with some missing. This sample contains approximately 75,000 clones. Sequenced sample: PBMCs. Receptor source: a boy aged 5 to 17 in good health and CMV-seronegative. The CDR3 runs from the conserved cysteine through the conserved F or W. The D gene is left open where the match is weak.

j_call d_call v_call cdr3_aa cdr3_nt
TRBJ2-7 TRBD1 TRBV9 CASSVARDSQYSYEQYF TGTGCCAGCAGCGTAGCTAGGGACAGTCAATACTCCTACGAGCAGTACTTC
TRBJ2-5 NA TRBV20-1 CSARSGETQYF TGCAGTGCTAGATCCGGAGAGACCCAGTACTTC
TRBJ1-6 NA TRBV7-9 CASSPTLGSSYNSPLHF TGTGCCAGCAGCCCCACCCTAGGGAGCTCCTATAATTCACCCCTCCACTTT
TRBJ2-7 NA TRBV27 CASSLQVDYEQYF TGTGCCAGCAGTTTGCAGGTGGACTACGAGCAGTACTTC
TRBJ2-7 NA TRBV30 CACRQTYEQYF TGTGCCTGCCGACAGACCTACGAGCAGTACTTC
TRBJ2-3 NA TRBV4-1 CASSQEGEADTQYF TGCGCCAGCAGCCAAGAAGGTGAGGCAGATACGCAGTATTTT
TRBJ1-1 TRBD1 TRBV29-1 CSVHRTGENTEAFF TGCAGCGTTCATCGGACAGGGGAGAACACTGAAGCTTTCTTT
TRBJ2-7 TRBD2 TRBV10-3 CASSGGYEQYF TGTGCCTCCAGCGGGGGTTACGAGCAGTACTTC
TRBJ1-2 NA TRBV5-6 CASSLVQGAGGYTF TGTGCCAGCAGCTTGGTGCAAGGAGCAGGGGGCTACACCTTC
TRBJ2-3 TRBD2 TRBV29-1 CSVETGGSPDTQYF TGCAGCGTTGAAACGGGGGGGAGCCCAGATACGCAGTATTTT
TRBJ1-2 NA TRBV4-3 CASSQPGESYGYTF TGCGCCAGCAGCCAGCCAGGGGAGTCCTATGGCTACACCTTC
TRBJ2-7 NA TRBV5-1 CASSGGASEQYF TGCGCCAGCAGCGGGGGCGCAAGCGAGCAGTACTTC
TRBJ2-7 NA TRBV11-2 CASSLDRFHEQYF TGTGCCAGCAGCTTAGACAGGTTCCACGAGCAGTACTTC
TRBJ2-7 NA TRBV11-2 CASSLDRGHPYEQYF TGTGCCAGCAGCTTAGACAGGGGCCACCCCTACGAGCAGTACTTC
TRBJ2-4 NA TRBV9 CASSDRWVYAKRKNIQYF TGTGCCAGCAGCGACCGATGGGTCTACGCCAAGCGAAAAAACATTCAGTACTTC
TRBJ2-2 NA TRBV6-5 CASSYRRHTGELFF TGTGCCAGCAGTTACCGGCGGCACACCGGGGAGCTGTTTTTT
TRBJ2-5 TRBD2 TRBV15 CATSRGLALETQYF TGTGCCACCAGCAGAGGACTAGCCTTGGAGACCCAGTACTTC
TRBJ2-1 NA TRBV9 CASSPSYGEQFF TGTGCCAGCAGCCCTTCTTACGGTGAGCAGTTCTTC
TRBJ1-2 TRBD1 TRBV6-6 CASRADGTGLGGYTF TGTGCCAGCAGGGCTGACGGGACAGGCTTGGGAGGCTACACCTTC
TRBJ2-5 TRBD2 TRBV2 CASTPPGLAGGQETQYF TGTGCCAGCACTCCCCCGGGACTAGCGGGAGGTCAAGAGACCCAGTACTTC
TRBJ1-6 TRBD1 TRBV30 CAWNGGRGNSPLHF TGTGCCTGGAACGGAGGCAGGGGGAATTCACCCCTCCACTTT
TRBJ1-2 TRBD1 TRBV6-1 CASSAGQGAYGYTF TGTGCCAGCAGTGCGGGTCAGGGGGCCTATGGCTACACCTTC
TRBJ1-5 TRBD1 TRBV2 CASRRFPGQSNQPQHF TGTGCCAGCAGGAGATTTCCGGGACAGAGCAATCAGCCCCAGCATTTT
TRBJ2-4 NA TRBV7-2 CASSPREAKNIQYF TGTGCCAGCAGCCCGAGGGAGGCCAAAAACATTCAGTACTTC
TRBJ1-5 NA TRBV5-4 CASSLNPEGQPQHF TGTGCCAGCAGCTTGAACCCCGAGGGACAGCCCCAGCATTTT
TRBJ2-3 TRBD2 TRBV10-2 CASSAEGPGLAGRVDTQYF TGCGCCAGCAGTGCTGAGGGGCCGGGACTAGCGGGGAGGGTGGATACGCAGTATTTT
TRBJ2-2 NA TRBV5-1 CASSVSGSANTGELFF TGCGCCAGCAGCGTCTCGGGTTCGGCGAACACCGGGGAGCTGTTTTTT
TRBJ1-2 TRBD1 TRBV2 CASSPQGALGYTF TGTGCCAGCAGCCCACAGGGGGCCCTCGGCTACACCTTC
TRBJ2-2 TRBD2 TRBV7-7 CASSRTSGRATGELFF TGTGCCAGCAGTAGGACTAGCGGGAGGGCGACCGGGGAGCTGTTTTTT
TRBJ2-5 TRBD1 TRBV5-1 CASSLANRGRTQYF TGCGCCAGCAGCTTGGCCAACAGGGGGCGGACCCAGTACTTC
TRBJ1-2 NA TRBV30 CAWSLGSLSFGYTF TGTGCCTGGAGTCTGGGTTCCCTTAGCTTTGGCTACACCTTC
TRBJ1-2 NA TRBV2 CASSKEAGYTF TGTGCCAGCAGTAAGGAGGCTGGCTACACCTTC
TRBJ1-2 NA TRBV11-2 CASSLIPPGDGYTF TGTGCCAGCAGCTTAATCCCTCCAGGGGATGGCTACACCTTC
TRBJ1-1 NA TRBV19 CASSTGVSMEAFF TGTGCCAGTAGTACAGGGGTGTCTATGGAAGCTTTCTTT
TRBJ2-7 TRBD2 TRBV4-3 CASSQAGTSGAYEQYF TGCGCCAGCAGCCAGGCCGGGACTAGCGGGGCCTACGAGCAGTACTTC
TRBJ1-2 TRBD1 TRBV6-6 CASSYSRDRVDYTF TGTGCCAGCAGTTACTCGAGGGACAGGGTTGACTACACCTTC
TRBJ2-1 NA TRBV2 CASSGYNEQFF TGTGCCAGCTCAGGATACAATGAGCAGTTCTTC
TRBJ2-7 TRBD1 TRBV15 CATSRGQGAFSEQYF TGTGCCACCAGCCGAGGACAGGGGGCATTCTCCGAGCAGTACTTC
TRBJ2-1 NA TRBV7-2 CASSQQGVFYNEQFF TGTGCCAGCAGCCAACAGGGCGTGTTCTACAATGAGCAGTTCTTC
TRBJ2-5 NA TRBV18 CASSPSPTGSILETQYF TGTGCCAGCTCACCAAGCCCCACAGGGAGCATATTGGAGACCCAGTACTTC
TRBJ1-1 NA TRBV5-6 CASSLEGVSEAFF TGTGCCAGCAGCTTGGAAGGGGTGAGTGAAGCTTTCTTT
TRBJ2-1 TRBD2 TRBV7-8 CASSLPSSGGYNEQFF TGTGCCAGCAGCCTACCTTCTAGCGGGGGGTACAATGAGCAGTTCTTC
TRBJ2-1 TRBD2 TRBV5-1 CASSYTSGRASDEQFF TGCGCCAGCAGCTATACTAGCGGGAGGGCCTCGGATGAGCAGTTCTTC
TRBJ2-1 TRBD2 TRBV7-8 CASSPNRTSGGPRIF TGTGCCAGCAGTCCTAATAGGACTAGCGGGGGCCCCCGGATCTTC
TRBJ1-3 NA TRBV5-8 CASSLAGAPSGNTIYF TGTGCCAGCAGCTTGGCAGGGGCCCCCTCTGGAAACACCATATATTTT
TRBJ2-2 NA TRBV11-1 CASSFLGGSTGELFF TGTGCCAGCAGCTTTTTGGGTGGGAGCACCGGGGAGCTGTTTTTT
TRBJ1-3 NA TRBV18 CASSTVGGSQPSGNTIYF TGTGCCAGCTCCACCGTGGGGGGTTCGCAACCTTCTGGAAACACCATATATTTT
TRBJ2-3 NA TRBV5-1 CASTEGSSTDTQYF TGCGCCAGCACCGAGGGATCTAGCACAGATACGCAGTATTTT
TRBJ1-2 NA TRBV6-1 CASSEASNSGYGYTF TGTGCCAGCAGTGAAGCGTCAAATTCCGGCTATGGCTACACCTTC
TRBJ2-3 TRBD2 TRBV6-4 CASSVGGASGGFSTDTQYF TGTGCCAGCAGTGTTGGAGGGGCTAGCGGGGGCTTTAGCACAGATACGCAGTATTTT
TRBJ2-7 NA TRBV4-1 CASSQDSAYEQYF TGCGCCAGCAGCCAAGACAGTGCCTACGAGCAGTACTTC
TRBJ1-1 NA TRBV5-6 CASSLRGQLNTEAFF TGTGCCAGCAGCTTGCGAGGACAGTTAAACACTGAAGCTTTCTTT
TRBJ2-2 NA TRBV19 CASSIFSGSNTGELFF TGTGCCAGTAGTATCTTTAGCGGTTCTAACACCGGGGAGCTGTTTTTT
TRBJ1-1 TRBD1 TRBV7-8 CASSLSQGASFF TGTGCCAGCAGCCTTTCGCAGGGGGCATCTTTCTTT
TRBJ2-2 TRBD2 TRBV6-5 CASSWAGVTGELFF TGTGCCAGCAGTTGGGCGGGAGTCACCGGGGAGCTGTTTTTT
TRBJ2-3 TRBD1 TRBV6-1 CASREQGAGTDTQYF TGTGCCAGCAGGGAACAGGGGGCCGGCACAGATACGCAGTATTTT
TRBJ1-2 TRBD1 TRBV5-1 CASSPGQGGYGYTF TGCGCCAGCAGCCCTGGACAGGGTGGGTATGGCTACACCTTC
TRBJ2-7 NA TRBV5-6 CASSLNGYEQYF TGTGCCAGCAGCTTGAACGGCTACGAGCAGTACTTC
TRBJ2-7 NA TRBV19 CASSRTEFDEQYF TGTGCCAGTAGTAGGACAGAATTTGACGAGCAGTACTTC